Listed here are 18 T cell receptor beta chains from one sample, sequenced in a study of T cells expressing NK-cell markers. Each CDR3 protein gets one entry in TCRdb, which reprocessed the 5' RACE reads and gives no DNA. The table gives about 160,000 distinct CDR3 sequences; the top ten clones make up about a fifth of it. Sequencing input: blood T cells: a sorted CD56 or NKG2C T cell subset, CD4+ or CD8+ T cells, or bulk PBMC T cells (not recorded which). The receptors come from a woman aged 18-70 years in good health.

The genes are TRBV27 and TRBJ2-1; the TRBD2 assignment by TCRdb is unverifiable without DNA. Germline assignment: CDR1 MNHEY and CDR2 SMNVEV (reference sequence). The CDR3 is 14 amino acids. CDR3 protein: CASRRSGNGNEQFF.

V gene TRBV12-3 or TRBV12-4 combines with J gene TRBJ1-1; TCRdb's D call, TRBD1, is unchecked because there is no DNA. The CDR3 is 15 amino acids. CDR3 amino acids: CASSSQTGVNTEAFF.

This chain links TRBV6-2 or TRBV6-3 with TRBJ2-7; absent DNA, TCRdb's TRBD1 call cannot be checked. Germline V lookup: CDR1 MNHEY, CDR2 SVGEGT. The CDR3 sequence is 15 residues long. The CDR3 reads CASSYDSSSSYEQYF.

The V and J genes are TRBV12-3 or TRBV12-4 and TRBJ1-2; absent DNA, TCRdb's TRBD1 call cannot be checked. The CDR3 contains 13 residues. CDR3 protein: CASSAVGGDGYTF.

This rearrangement joins TRBV20-1 to TRBJ2-3; TCRdb's D gene call, TRBD2, goes unchecked for lack of DNA. Germline V gene data show CDR1 as DFQATT and CDR2 as SNEGSKA (reference sequence). The CDR3 extends over 13 amino acids. The CDR3 sequence: CSATGRRSDTQYF.

V usage is TRBV12-3 or TRBV12-4 and J usage is TRBJ1-1. The CDR3 length is 15 residues. The CDR3 here is CASSLQGSTNTEAFF.

This chain connects TRBV7-9 to TRBJ2-7; TCRdb calls TRBD1, which cannot be checked without DNA. This CDR3 contains 14 residues. CDR1 is SEHNR and CDR2 is FQNEAQ in the germline V gene (reference sequence). CDR3 protein: CASSLITGFHEQYF. The full variable domain, with the rest looked up from reference TRBV7-9 and TRBJ2-7, is DTGVSQNPRHKITKRGQNVTFRCDPISEHNRLYWYRQTLGQGPEFLTYFQNEAQLEKSRLLSDRFSAERPKGSFSTLEIQRTEQGDSAMYLCASSLITGFHEQYFGPGTRLTVT.

The chain is built from TRBV7-3 and TRBJ2-1; as DNA is missing, the TRBD1 call by TCRdb cannot be tested. This CDR3 is built from 20 residues. Germline-derived CDR1 and CDR2 are SGHTA and FQGTGA. The CDR3 sequence: CASSAAPWTGRRRSYNEQFF.

The CDR3 protein is CASSQDPNRGWNTEAFF. V and J are TRBV3-1 and TRBJ1-1. This CDR3 has 17 amino acids. Germline V CDR1 and CDR2: LGHDT, YNNKEL (reference sequence).

This chain links TRBV7-9 with TRBJ2-7; the TRBD2 assignment by TCRdb is unverifiable without DNA. The CDR3 loop spans 14 amino acids. Germline V gene sequence: CDR1 SEHNR, CDR2 FQNEAQ (reference sequence). The CDR3 is CASSSDYLRYEQYF.

This chain joins TRBV20-1 and TRBJ2-1; without DNA, the TCRdb call of TRBD2 cannot be checked. Germline values: CDR1 DFQATT, CDR2 SNEGSKA (reference sequence). The CDR3 is 15 amino acids. The CDR3 loop is CSARVGAGGSNEQFF.

This chain links TRBV5-1 with TRBJ2-1; the TCRdb D gene call, TRBD2, has no DNA to confirm it. The CDR3 consists of 16 residues. Germline CDR1 reads SGHRS; CDR2 reads YFSETQ. CDR3 sequence reads: CASSLGGGLETNEQFF.

The chain has TRBV6-1 and TRBJ2-6; TCRdb's D gene call, TRBD2, goes unchecked for lack of DNA. The germline V gene has CDR1 MNHNS and CDR2 SASEGT. The CDR3 is made up of 17 amino acids. CDR3 protein: CASLPLASHSGANVLTF.

The gene calls are TRBV11-2 and TRBJ2-7; TCRdb indicates TRBD1, and absent DNA this call remains unverified. The germline gives CDR1 SGHAT, CDR2 FQNNGV. The length of the CDR3 is 15 residues. This CDR3 is CASSLTRGQSGEQYF.

V usage is TRBV7-3 and J usage is TRBJ1-6; TCRdb indicates TRBD1, and absent DNA this call remains unverified. Germline CDR1 is SGHTA and CDR2 is FQGTGA. This CDR3 spans 14 amino acids. The CDR3 spells CASSTGQGTSPLHF.

V is TRBV14 and J is TRBJ2-1. Per the germline V gene, CDR1 is SGHDN and CDR2 is FVKESK. The CDR3 runs 12 residues. The CDR3 sequence is CASSQVSVEQFF. Full variable domain (rest looked up from reference TRBV14 and TRBJ2-1): EAGVTQFPSHSVIEKGQTVTLRCDPISGHDNLYWYRRVMGKEIKFLLHFVKESKQDESGMPNNRFLAERTGGTYSTLKVQPAELEDSGVYFCASSQVSVEQFFGPGTRLTVL.

The chain combines TRBV5-1 with TRBJ1-1; the TCRdb call, TRBD1, lacks DNA for checking. In germline, CDR1 is SGHRS, CDR2 YFSETQ. The CDR3 runs 17 residues. CDR3 amino acids: CASSLAQGGVPNTEAFF.

Here the CDR3 reads CASSSTGDRGNQPQHF. V gene TRBV27 combines with J gene TRBJ1-5; TCRdb's assignment of TRBD1 cannot be checked, as there is no DNA. Germline V CDR1 and CDR2: MNHEY, SMNVEV (reference sequence). The CDR3 has 16 residues.